These 27 T cell receptor beta chains share one sample of origin, sequenced in a study of T cell responses to AZD1222 COVID-19 vaccine. Some clones are missing from TCRdb's copy, which holds only in-frame ones; the method was immunoSEQ multiplex PCR. Of 95,000 to 150,000 clones listed, approximately 90% are singletons. The material was peripheral blood, obtained on day 0 of AZD1222 vaccination. Source of these receptors: an adult in good health.

The chain combines TRBV5-1 with TRBJ1-4, with D perhaps matching TRBD1 (5 bases). Germline values: CDR1 SGHRS, CDR2 YFSETQ. CDR3 length: 15 residues. V was shortened by 1 base and J by 10 bases, with 17 bases between the two germline ends. The chain's CDR3 is CASSLMNPRQGKLFF. In DNA form, the CDR3 reads TGCGCCAGCAGCTTGATGAATCCTCGGCAGGGAAAACTGTTTTTT.

A single count supports this clone. CDR3 in amino acids: CATSDSAGGAYNSPLHF. The CDR3 region has the DNA TGTGCCACCTCGGACAGCGCCGGCGGGGCTTATAATTCACCCCTCCACTTT. The chain carries TRBV19 and TRBJ1-6; D perhaps matches TRBD1 (6 bases). This CDR3 has 17 amino acids. V lost 10 bases and J lost 4, with 23 bases in between. Germline V gives CDR1 LNHDA, CDR2 SQIVND (reference sequence).

The chain's CDR3 is CASSQDRRGTFGMNTEAFF. CDR3 DNA: TGCGCCAGCAGCCAAGATCGACGGGGGACCTTCGGGATGAACACTGAAGCTTTCTTT. The chain has TRBV4-3 and TRBJ1-1; TRBD1 is a possible D gene (5 bases). The V gene's germline CDR1 is LGHNA and CDR2 YSLEER. V dropped 0 bases and J dropped 0 bases, with 20 bases sitting between them. The CDR3 has 19 amino acids.

This clone was detected only a few times. V is TRBV5-1 and J is TRBJ2-5; TRBD2 agrees at 10 bases. Per the germline V gene, CDR1 is SGHRS and CDR2 is YFSETQ. V lost 4 bases to trimming and J lost 3 bases; unmatched junction nucleotides: 6. CDR3 size: 15 residues. CDR3 DNA: TGCGCCAGCAGCCCCATCCTAGCGGGGGAAGAGACCCAGTACTTC. This encodes CASSPILAGEETQYF.

The rearrangement joins TRBV24-1 to TRBJ2-2; 11 bases align to TRBD2. J lost 4 bases, V lost 5 bases, and 8 bases had no gene match. Germline V gene lookup returns CDR1 KGHDR and CDR2 SFDVKD. The CDR3 consists of 17 residues. The CDR3 region is CATSVRIAGGRTGELFF. The CDR3 DNA follows: TGTGCCACCAGTGTCCGTATAGCGGGGGGGCGCACCGGGGAGCTGTTTTTT.

V gene TRBV6-1 combines with J gene TRBJ2-2; TRBD1 aligns across 9 bases. CDR1 MNHNS and CDR2 SASEGT come from the germline V gene. V shed 4 bases, J shed 4 bases, and the junction held 10 bases outside the gene matches. CDR3 length: 17 amino acids. The CDR3 protein is CASSVLQGALSTGELFF. The CDR3 DNA sequence: TGTGCCAGCAGTGTCTTACAGGGGGCGCTGAGCACCGGGGAGCTGTTTTTT.

This chain joins TRBV6-5 and TRBJ2-1; TRBD1 is a possible D gene (7 bases). CDR1 is MNHEY, CDR2 SVGAGI, per germline. Trimming stripped 7 bases from V and 2 bases from J, with 15 bases between. This CDR3 comprises 15 residues. The DNA for the CDR3 is TGTGCCAGCACCCAGGGGGGAGGTCCCTACAATGAGCAGTTCTTC. Translating it yields CASTQGGGPYNEQFF.

The chain carries TRBV5-4 and TRBJ2-1, with 14 bases matching TRBD2. Germline loops: CDR1 SGHNT, CDR2 YYREEE (reference sequence). The V and J ends lost 4 bases and 10 bases, in that order; junction bases with no gene match: 16. The CDR3 spans 18 residues. CDR3 DNA: TGTGCCAGCAGCCCCGGACTAGCGGGAGGTTTTAGGTCGGGGGAGCAGTTCTTC. Translated: CASSPGLAGGFRSGEQFF. The whole variable domain, remainder taken from reference TRBV5-4 and TRBJ2-1, is ETGVTQSPTHLIKTRGQQVTLRCSSQSGHNTVSWYQQALGQGPQFIFQYYREEENGRGNFPPRFSGLQFPNYSSELNVNALELDDSALYLCASSPGLAGGFRSGEQFFGPGTRLTVL.

The chain combines TRBV6-5 with TRBJ2-7, with D possibly TRBD1 on 5 matching bases. V was cut by 3 bases and J by 4 bases, with 13 bases left in between. Germline-derived CDR1 and CDR2 are MNHEY and SVGAGI. The CDR3 extends over 14 amino acids. Here the CDR3 DNA reads TGTGCCAGCAGTTATGCGGCAGGGCGGTACGAGCAGTACTTC. Its protein is CASSYAAGRYEQYF.

The chain links TRBV7-2 to TRBJ1-1, with 7 bases that match TRBD1. Trimming took 5 bases from V and 8 from J; bases not matched to a gene: 11. Per germline, CDR1 SGHTA and CDR2 FQGNSA. The CDR3 length is 14 residues. CDR3 loop: CASSPKGGQLEAFF. CDR3 nucleotide sequence: TGTGCCAGCAGCCCTAAGGGGGGACAGCTCGAAGCTTTCTTT.

The chain is built from TRBV7-3 and TRBJ2-2; 7 bases fit TRBD2. The V segment lost 5 bases and the J segment 6 bases; nucleotides outside the gene matches: 9. This CDR3 region has 15 residues. Germline CDR1 SGHTA, CDR2 FQGTGA. This chain's CDR3 is CASSATSAGAGELFF. CDR3 in DNA: TGTGCCAGCAGCGCGACTTCGGCGGGGGCCGGGGAGCTGTTTTTT.

The rearrangement links TRBV5-1 to TRBJ2-5, with D possibly matching TRBD1 (5 bases). Trimming shortened V by 6 bases and J by 3 bases, and 18 bases separated the two germline ends. This CDR3 region has 15 residues. The germline gives CDR1 SGHRS, CDR2 YFSETQ. CDR3 in DNA: TGCGCCAGCACCGCACGTCTAGACAGTGAAGAGACCCAGTACTTC. This translates into CASTARLDSEETQYF.

This chain joins TRBV28 and TRBJ1-3; D gene unclear. The CDR3 totals 15 residues. CDR1 is MDHEN and CDR2 is SYDVKM in the germline V gene. Deletions cut 2 bases from V and 0 bases from J, with 8 bases between. The CDR3 region has the DNA TGTGCCAGCAGTTTAAGGCCGCTCTCTGGAAACACCATATATTTT. Amino acids: CASSLRPLSGNTIYF.

This clone appeared a single time. The J gene is TRBJ1-4, the V gene TRBV30, with 10 bases aligning to TRBD1. CDR3 size: 14 residues. V was clipped by 3 bases and J by 8 bases; unmatched bases: 6. Germline lookup yields CDR1 GTSNPN and CDR2 SVGIG (reference sequence). CDR3 nucleotides: TGTGCCTGGAGCAGGGGACAGGGGCACGAAAAACTGTTTTTT. Translated: CAWSRGQGHEKLFF.

The chain combines TRBV15 with TRBJ2-2, with no clear D. CDR3 size: 13 residues. The V gene lost 0 bases and the J gene lost 7 bases, with 6 bases spanning the gap. CDR1 is LNHNV and CDR2 is YYDKDF in the germline V gene (reference sequence). CDR3 DNA: TGTGCCACCAGCAGAGATCGCGGCGGGGAGCTGTTTTTT. Protein: CATSRDRGGELFF.

The CDR3 DNA reads TGTGCCAGCAGTGAAGAGGGGCAAAAACTGTTTTTT. Protein: CASSEEGQKLFF. J is TRBJ1-4 and V is TRBV2; D is perhaps TRBD1 (5 bases). CDR3 length: 12 amino acids. V dropped 1 base and J dropped 9 bases, with 6 bases sitting between them. Germline V gene lookup returns CDR1 SNHLY and CDR2 FYNNEI. Full variable domain (remainder filled in from reference TRBV2 and TRBJ1-4): EPEVTQTPSHQVTQMGQEVILRCVPISNHLYFYWYRQILGQKVEFLVSFYNNEISEKSEIFDDQFSVERPDGSNFTLKIRSTKLEDSAMYFCASSEEGQKLFFGSGTQLSVL.

The chain links TRBV5-1 to TRBJ1-3; no reliable D call. Trimming took off 4 bases at V and 0 bases at J, with 8 bases between the two ends. The CDR3 is made up of 14 amino acids. Germline values: CDR1 SGHRS, CDR2 YFSETQ. This chain's CDR3 is CASSPTRSGNTIYF. As DNA, the CDR3 is TGCGCCAGCAGCCCAACACGCTCTGGAAACACCATATATTTT.

The chain recombines TRBV4-2 with TRBJ2-2, with D possibly matching TRBD2 (6 bases). Germline values: CDR1 LGHNA, CDR2 YNFKEQ. This CDR3 contains 16 residues. Trimming took 4 bases from V and 8 from J, leaving 20 bases between them. CDR3 region: CASSRHGRSEAGELFF. CDR3 in DNA: TGTGCCAGCAGCCGACATGGGAGGTCAGAAGCTGGGGAGCTGTTTTTT.

The J gene is TRBJ1-2, the V gene TRBV12-5; TRBD1 matches at 10 bases. Per the germline V gene, CDR1 is LGHNT and CDR2 is FRNRAP. This CDR3 contains 15 residues. J lost 7 bases, V lost 3 bases, and 8 bases had no gene match. The CDR3 is CASGFGTGELGGYTF. The CDR3 DNA reads as TGTGCTAGTGGTTTCGGGACAGGGGAATTAGGTGGCTACACCTTC.

This chain joins TRBV4-2 and TRBJ2-7; D remains ambiguous. CDR1 and CDR2 from the germline V gene are LGHNA and YNFKEQ. Trimming removed 0 bases at V and 2 bases at J, with 8 bases between. The CDR3 runs 14 residues. As DNA, the CDR3 is TGTGCCAGCAGCCAAGAGCCGTGGGCCTACGAGCAGTACTTC. Translating it yields CASSQEPWAYEQYF.

Only one count was recorded for this clone. Other DNA variants within this sample encode the same CDR3. The rearrangement links TRBV9 to TRBJ2-3; TRBD1 matches at 7 bases. Trimming took 0 bases from V and 1 from J; bases not matched to a gene: 5. This CDR3 spans 16 amino acids. CDR1 SGDLS and CDR2 YYNGEE come from the germline V gene. CDR3 sequence (DNA): TGTGCCAGCAGCGTAGGAACAGGGGCCGGCACAGATACGCAGTATTTT. Translated, it gives CASSVGTGAGTDTQYF.

This chain connects TRBV4-1 to TRBJ2-2; the D is unclear. This CDR3 has 15 amino acids. The germline V gene has CDR1 MGHRA and CDR2 YSYEKL. V shed 6 bases and J shed 0 bases, with 11 bases lying between them. CDR3 in DNA: TGCGCCAGCAGACCCCGGACGGCGAACACCGGGGAGCTGTTTTTT. This codes for CASRPRTANTGELFF.

This clone appeared a single time. CDR3 DNA: TGTGCCAGCAGCCACCAGGGGAGAGGTGAAAAACTGTTTTTT. This encodes CASSHQGRGEKLFF. V is TRBV3-1 (or the pseudogene TRBV3-2) and J is TRBJ1-4; D perhaps matches TRBD1 (6 bases). V lost 3 bases and J lost 7, with 12 bases in between. The CDR3 extends over 14 amino acids. Germline values: CDR1 LGHDT, CDR2 YNNKEL (reference sequence).

The gene calls are TRBV7-8 and TRBJ2-2, with D possibly TRBD2 on 6 matching bases. This CDR3 comprises 16 residues. The germline V gene has CDR1 SGHVS and CDR2 FQNEAQ. V dropped 5 bases and J dropped 2 bases, with 15 bases sitting between them. The DNA for the CDR3 is TGTGCCAGCAGCCCTGGTGTTAGCGGTAACACCGGGGAGCTGTTTTTT. Translation: CASSPGVSGNTGELFF.

The V and J genes are TRBV28 and TRBJ2-1, with 7 bases fitting TRBD2. There are 14 residues in the CDR3. V shed 10 bases, J shed 0 bases, and the junction held 6 bases outside the gene matches. Germline V gene data show CDR1 as MDHEN and CDR2 as SYDVKM. CDR3 amino acids: CATGAGSSYNEQFF. The CDR3 DNA follows: TGTGCCACGGGAGCGGGAAGCTCCTACAATGAGCAGTTCTTC.

In this sample, this clone turned up once. V and J are TRBV21-1 and TRBJ1-5. TRBV21-1 is described as a pseudogene. The CDR3 consists of 17 residues. The chain's CDR3 is CASSKALGGGCNQPQHF. Written as DNA, the CDR3 is TGTGCCAGCAGCAAAGCGCTCGGGGGGGGTTGCAATCAGCCCCAGCATTTT.

The V gene is TRBV11-2, the J gene TRBJ1-1; 9 bases align to TRBD1. V dropped 5 bases and J dropped 5; count of bases not matched to a gene: 9. CDR1 is SGHAT, CDR2 FQNNGV, per germline. This CDR3 region has 15 residues. The CDR3 loop reads CASSPGTGTETEAFF. The CDR3 DNA reads as TGTGCCAGCAGCCCTGGGACAGGGACAGAAACTGAAGCTTTCTTT.